The clone carrying this TCR beta chain showed up just a few times. The antigen is unknown. This sample was included in a study of T cells after yellow fever vaccination. Regarding the study as a whole: Only a minor proportion of clonotypes was detected across both CD4 and CD8 compartments. Detected again after the booster were most primary-vaccination clones, at nearly 97% CD4 and approximately 85% CD8.

The V end was cut by 1 base, the J end by 0 bases, with 11 bases between. The CDR3 runs to 15 residues. Germline V gene data show CDR1 as DFQATT and CDR2 as SNEGSKA (reference sequence). Synthesis of TCR cDNA relied on 5'RACE template switching, which attached a universal primer site and UMIs. Using its own MiXCR run on the 5' RACE reads, TCRdb lists one record per CDR3 protein. In the table there are hundreds of thousands of distinct CDR3 sequences, about a sixth of which are singletons. The sample in question was PBMCs, obtained less than 6 days after the first yellow fever vaccination. V is TRBV20-1 and J is TRBJ2-3; TRBD1 might be the D (5 bases). This TCR came from a man between 18 and 35 years old who received the YFV17D yellow fever vaccine. Here the CDR3 reads CSARAGARSTDTQYF. The DNA of the CDR3 is TGCAGTGCTAGAGCTGGGGCTAGGAGCACAGATACGCAGTATTTT.